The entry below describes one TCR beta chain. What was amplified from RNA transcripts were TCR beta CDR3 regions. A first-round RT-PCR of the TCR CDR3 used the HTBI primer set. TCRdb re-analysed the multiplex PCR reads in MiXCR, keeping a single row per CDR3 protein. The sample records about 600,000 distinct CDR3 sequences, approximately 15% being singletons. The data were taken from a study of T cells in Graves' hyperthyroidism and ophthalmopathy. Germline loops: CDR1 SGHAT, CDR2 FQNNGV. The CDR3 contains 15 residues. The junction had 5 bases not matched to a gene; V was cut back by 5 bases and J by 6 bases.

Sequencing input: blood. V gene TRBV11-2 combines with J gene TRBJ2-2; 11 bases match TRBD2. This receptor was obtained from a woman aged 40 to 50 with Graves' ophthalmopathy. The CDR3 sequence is CASSRSGGAPGELFF. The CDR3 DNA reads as TGTGCCAGCAGCCGTAGCGGGGGGGCCCCCGGGGAGCTGTTTTTT. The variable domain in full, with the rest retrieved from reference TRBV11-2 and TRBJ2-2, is EAGVAQSPRYKIIEKRQSVAFWCNPISGHATLYWYQQILGQGPKLLIQFQNNGVVDDSQLPKDRFSAERLKGVDSTLKIQPAKLEDSAVYLCASSRSGGAPGELFFGEGSRLTVL.